This T cell receptor beta chain was recovered during a study of siplizumab effects on memory and regulatory T cells. The CDR3 extends over 15 amino acids. The germline gives CDR1 MNHEY, CDR2 SMNVEV (reference sequence). Trimming pared 2 bases from V and 6 bases from J, leaving 15 bases between. Sequencing used immunoSEQ multiplex PCR; TCRdb keeps in-frame clones, though not all of them. The repertoire holds around 97,000 clones, with 85% to 95% as singletons. As for this clone: Its antigen is not known.

Study-level results: Naive versus memory phenotype went unassigned for roughly 75-96% of proliferating CD4+ or CD8+ clones. Apparently more diverse than memory cells, naive T cells also seemed major alloresponse contributors.

The sample taken for sequencing was non-Treg CD4+ T cells sorted from blood. The receptor was isolated from a human donor in good health. The chain has TRBV27 and TRBJ2-3; possibly TRBD1 for D (5 bases). CDR3 amino acids: CASSLSVTGVDTQYF. The DNA of the CDR3 is TGTGCCAGCAGTTTAAGCGTAACAGGTGTGGATACGCAGTATTTT.